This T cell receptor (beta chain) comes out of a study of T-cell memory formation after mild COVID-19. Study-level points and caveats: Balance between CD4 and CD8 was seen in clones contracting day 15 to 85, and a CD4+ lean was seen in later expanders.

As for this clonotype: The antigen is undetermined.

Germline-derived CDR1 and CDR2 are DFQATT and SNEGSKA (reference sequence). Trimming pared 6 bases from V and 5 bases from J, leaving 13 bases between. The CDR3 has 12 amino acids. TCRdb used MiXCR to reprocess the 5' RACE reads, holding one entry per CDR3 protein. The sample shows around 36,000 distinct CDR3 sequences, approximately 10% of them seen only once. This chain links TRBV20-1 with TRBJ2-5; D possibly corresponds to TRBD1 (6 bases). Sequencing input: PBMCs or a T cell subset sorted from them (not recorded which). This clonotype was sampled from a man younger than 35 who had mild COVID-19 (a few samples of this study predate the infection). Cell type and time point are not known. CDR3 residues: CSARGSQETQYF. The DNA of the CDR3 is TGCAGTGCAAGGGGGAGTCAGGAGACCCAGTACTTC.